These T cell receptor beta chains were read from a single sample in a study. One entry per CDR3 protein, called by TCRdb with MiXCR from the reads. This table holds roughly 15,000 distinct CDR3 sequences, around 32% found once. Specimen: blood. The receptors here all came from a human donor. The CDR3 runs from the conserved cysteine through the conserved F or W. Fields, in order: V gene, D gene, clone size, J gene, CDR3 protein, CDR3 DNA. The D gene is left open where the match is weak. Rows may omit the clone size; those that give it use once, few, many or a size class.

TRBV18	TRBD1	NA	TRBJ2-1	CASSPLGQGAPDTQFF	TGTGCCAGCTCACCGCTGGGACAGGGGGCCCCAGATACGCAGTTCTTC
TRBV29-1	NA	many	TRBJ1-2	CSVVDGNYGYTF	TGCAGCGTTGTCGACGGGAACTATGGCTACACCTTC
TRBV29-1	TRBD1	NA	TRBJ2-2	CSVRVPGQAGFF	TGCAGCGTGCGAGTTCCGGGACAGGCTGGGTTTTTT
TRBV7-2	NA	NA	TRBJ1-2	CASSFRVF	TGTGCCAGCAGCTTCCGCGTCTTC
TRBV4-3	NA	many	TRBJ1-1	CASSPGLKNTEAFF	TGCGCCAGCAGCCCGGGACTGAAGAACACTGAAGCTTTCTTT
TRBV7-8	TRBD1	many	TRBJ1-1	CASSFTGTGNTEAFF	TGTGCCAGCAGCTTTACCGGGACAGGGAACACTGAAGCTTTCTTT
TRBV7-2	TRBD2	medium-sized	TRBJ2-7	CASSPLAGGSEQYF	TGTGCCAGCAGCCCACTAGCGGGAGGAAGCGAGCAGTACTTC
TRBV29-1	NA	many	TRBJ2-7	CSVIQLDGPYEQYF	TGCAGCGTTATTCAGTTGGACGGCCCCTACGAGCAGTACTTC
TRBV29-1	TRBD2	NA	TRBJ2-3	CSSQLSGLADTQYF	TGCAGCAGCCAACTCTCGGGACTAGCAGATACGCAGTATTTT
TRBV4-3	NA	many	TRBJ1-2	CASSQDRVNYGYTF	TGCGCCAGCAGCCAAGACAGGGTTAACTATGGCTACACCTTC
TRBV29-1	TRBD1	NA	TRBJ2-7	CSATGQGSYEQYF	TGCAGCGCCACGGGACAGGGCTCCTACGAGCAGTACTTC
TRBV4-2	TRBD2	many	TRBJ2-7	CASSQVAGGYEQYF	TGTGCCAGCAGCCAAGTAGCGGGAGGGTACGAGCAGTACTTC
TRBV30	NA	NA	TRBJ1-1	CAMEGPEAFF	TGTGCCATGGAGGGTCCCGAAGCTTTCTTT
TRBV4-2	TRBD2	NA	TRBJ2-1	CASSRGDPSSYNEQFF	TGTGCCAGCAGTCGGGGGGACCCTAGCTCCTACAATGAGCAGTTCTTC
TRBV29-1	TRBD2	medium-sized	TRBJ2-1	CSVVSSGSYNEQFF	TGCAGCGTTGTCTCTAGCGGGAGCTACAATGAGCAGTTCTTC
TRBV14	NA	NA	TRBJ2-2	CASSHDYKNTGELFF	TGTGCCAGCAGCCACGATTACAAGAACACCGGGGAGCTGTTTTTT
TRBV18	NA	many	TRBJ2-7	CASSPPGSIYEQYF	TGTGCCAGCTCACCTCCCGGGTCGATCTACGAGCAGTACTTC
TRBV14	NA	NA	TRBJ1-4	CASSQNTEKLFF	TGTGCCAGCAGCCAAAACACCGAAAAACTGTTTTTT
TRBV4-3	TRBD2	NA	TRBJ2-3	CASSQDKPSGRTDTQYF	TGCGCCAGCAGCCAAGATAAACCTAGCGGGAGAACAGATACGCAGTATTTT
TRBV4-3	NA	medium-sized	TRBJ1-5	CASSQDWPNQPQHF	TGCGCCAGCAGCCAAGATTGGCCAAATCAGCCCCAGCATTTT
TRBV7-2	NA	NA	TRBJ1-3	CASSLDMSSGNTIYF	TGTGCCAGCAGCTTAGATATGAGCTCTGGAAACACCATATATTTT
TRBV4-3	NA	NA	TRBJ1-1	CASIQDMAEAFF	TGCGCCAGCATCCAAGATATGGCTGAAGCTTTCTTT
TRBV29-1	NA	NA	TRBJ2-1	CSSISGHGGSSYNEQFF	TGCAGTTCGATAAGCGGCCATGGAGGGAGCTCCTACAATGAGCAGTTCTTC
TRBV27	TRBD2	NA	TRBJ2-1	CASSLGTSGIDNEQFF	TGTGCCAGCAGTTTGGGCACTAGCGGGATTGACAATGAGCAGTTCTTC
TRBV4-2	TRBD1	medium-sized	TRBJ1-6	CASSQVSGTGDSPLHF	TGTGCCAGCAGCCAAGTAAGCGGGACAGGGGATTCACCCCTCCACTTT
TRBV4-3	NA	medium-sized	TRBJ2-1	CASSQEPAVNNEQFF	TGCGCCAGCAGCCAAGAACCAGCGGTTAACAATGAGCAGTTCTTC
TRBV29-1	NA	medium-sized	TRBJ1-5	CSVGFGTANQPQHF	TGCAGCGTTGGATTTGGGACGGCGAATCAGCCCCAGCATTTT
TRBV20-1	TRBD1	many	TRBJ2-1	CSAGLPGQGLNEQFF	TGCAGTGCTGGGCTACCGGGACAGGGGCTCAATGAGCAGTTCTTC
TRBV5-4	TRBD2	medium-sized	TRBJ2-5	CASSLVLAGQETQYF	TGTGCCAGCAGCTTGGTTCTAGCGGGACAAGAGACCCAGTACTTC
TRBV29-1	NA	many	TRBJ2-1	CSVGRNSYNEQFF	TGCAGCGTTGGGCGGAACTCCTACAATGAGCAGTTCTTC
TRBV4-1	NA	NA	TRBJ2-7	CAMEGGGYEQYF	TGCGCCATGGAGGGAGGGGGCTACGAGCAGTACTTC
TRBV5-1	NA	few	TRBJ2-1	CASSPRRGDNEQFF	TGCGCCAGCAGCCCCCGACGTGGCGACAATGAGCAGTTCTTC
TRBV18	TRBD2	many	TRBJ2-3	CASSRRTSGTSTDTQYF	TGTGCCAGCTCACGACGGACTAGCGGGACTAGCACAGATACGCAGTATTTT